This T cell receptor beta chain was sequenced in a study of regulatory T cells. The CDR3 sequence is 15 residues long. CDR1 is KGHSH, CDR2 LQKENI, per germline. Germline trimming cut 2 bases from V and 5 bases from J; bases unmatched to any gene: 7. All CD3G-deficient patients showed autoimmunity, more severe in two. Patients aged 2 to 39 years had fewer naive T cells. Study-level results: Patient CD8+ T cells trended nonsignificantly toward lower Shannon entropy than control CD8+ cells. Skewed V and J usage and few unique V-J pairs marked patient repertoires, most in Tregs.

With regard to this clone: Its target is not known.

The primer mix had 52 TRBV and 13 TRBJ primers. Profiling relied on immunoSEQ multiplex PCR, and the TCRdb table lists in-frame clones only, not all of them. The table has about 5,800 clones, 84% seen once; the top ten hold approximately 31%. The sequence was collected from a child aged 10-17 years with CD3G deficiency. Sequenced sample: CD8+ T cells sorted from blood. V usage is TRBV18 and J usage is TRBJ1-1, with TRBD1 identical over 8 bases. The DNA for the CDR3 is TGTGCCAGCTCACCAATTGGACAGGGTCGAACTGAAGCTTTCTTT. Protein sequence: CASSPIGQGRTEAFF.